These 25 T cell receptor beta chains were all obtained from the same sample, sequenced in a study of vaccination and CD4 T cells after COVID-19. Specified treatment: approximately 11-day PBMC culture with coronavirus spike peptide pools or control peptides (ViraFEST assay). These receptors' antigens are unknown. Oncomine TCR Beta short-read sequencing was applied to DNA from cultured CD4+ T cells. TCRdb independently ran MiXCR on the PCR reads; one entry per CDR3 protein. The sample holds under 7,500 distinct CDR3 sequences, about two thirds seen once. Sequenced input: CD4+ T cells from blood, cultured in vitro. Receptors were obtained from a human donor who had recovered from COVID-19.

This clonotype turned up a few times. DNA of the CDR3: TGCAGTGCTACCGAACAGGGGTCTAGCTACACCTTC. It codes for CSATEQGSSYTF. The chain uses TRBV20-1 and TRBJ1-2; the match to TRBD1 covers 7 bases. The germline V gene has CDR1 DFQATT and CDR2 SNEGSKA (reference sequence). With 4 bases clipped from V and 9 bases from J, the junction kept 8 bases outside the gene matches. This CDR3 has 12 residues.

This clonotype was recorded a few times. The chain carries TRBV7-2 and TRBJ2-3; the match to TRBD1 covers 9 bases. CDR1 and CDR2 from the germline V gene are SGHTA and FQGNSA. V gave up 5 bases and J gave up 4 bases; unmatched junction bases: 13. CDR3 length: 17 residues. The CDR3 nucleotides are TGTGCCAGCAGCCCAAGGTCCGGGACAGGGTTGGCAGATACGCAGTATTTT. Encoded protein: CASSPRSGTGLADTQYF.

The chain recombines TRBV7-9 with TRBJ2-7; maybe TRBD1 (6 bases). Trimming shortened V by 5 bases and J by 4 bases, and 9 bases separated the two germline ends. Looked up from germline, CDR1 is SEHNR and CDR2 is FQNEAQ (reference sequence). This CDR3 has 12 residues. CDR3 loop: CASSKDRYEQYF. CDR3 nucleotide sequence: TGTGCCAGCAGCAAGGACAGATACGAGCAGTACTTC.

J is TRBJ2-7 and V is TRBV11-3; 11 nucleotides line up with TRBD2. Germline V CDR1 and CDR2: SGHNT, YENEEA. The CDR3 is 15 residues long. J lost 3 bases, V lost 4 bases, and 5 bases had no gene match. The CDR3 bases are TGTGCCAGCAGCTATGTAGGGACTAGCGGCTACGAGCAGTACTTC. The encoded protein is CASSYVGTSGYEQYF.

The gene calls are TRBV15 and TRBJ2-7; the match to TRBD2 covers 7 bases. The V gene's germline CDR1 is LNHNV and CDR2 YYDKDF (reference sequence). There are 16 residues in the CDR3. J lost 3 bases, V lost 0 bases, and 8 bases had no gene match. The CDR3 reads CATSRDWGGSSYEQYF. The CDR3 DNA sequence: TGTGCCACCAGCAGAGATTGGGGGGGTTCCAGCTACGAGCAGTACTTC.

This chain links TRBV6-1 with TRBJ2-3; D not certain. CDR3 length: 12 residues. Per germline, CDR1 MNHNS and CDR2 SASEGT. Trimming removed 6 bases from V and 5 bases from J, with 9 bases in between. The CDR3 loop is CASSQTRDTQYF. The CDR3 nucleotides read TGTGCCAGCAGCCAAACCAGAGATACGCAGTATTTT.

The chain recombines TRBV15 with TRBJ2-3; TRBD2 aligns across 7 bases. The length of the CDR3 is 16 residues. After removal of 1 base from V and 0 bases from J, the junction contained 4 bases not matched to a gene. The germline V gene encodes CDR1 LNHNV and CDR2 YYDKDF (reference sequence). The CDR3 bases are TGTGCCACCAGCAGAGCACTAGCGCGTAGCACAGATACGCAGTATTTT. Protein: CATSRALARSTDTQYF.

The sample holds one count of this clonotype. The chain has TRBV7-9 and TRBJ1-1; D is undetermined. The CDR3 length is 12 residues. Trimming removed 5 bases from V and 2 bases from J, with 6 bases in between. The germline V gene has CDR1 SEHNR and CDR2 FQNEAQ (reference sequence). The DNA of the CDR3 is TGTGCCAGCAGCAACACTAACACTGAAGCTTTCTTT. This encodes CASSNTNTEAFF.

In its sample, this clonotype ranks as large. The chain links TRBV27 to TRBJ1-1; D is uncertain. The CDR3 is made up of 13 amino acids. V was clipped by 5 bases and J by 4 bases, with 11 bases between them. Germline V CDR1 and CDR2: MNHEY, SMNVEV (reference sequence). CDR3 in amino acids: CASSPSLPTEAFF. DNA of the CDR3: TGTGCCAGCAGTCCATCGCTTCCCACTGAAGCTTTCTTT.

The chain combines TRBV18 with TRBJ1-1; D is undetermined. The germline V gene has CDR1 KGHSH and CDR2 LQKENI. The V end was cut by 5 bases, the J end by 3 bases, with 13 bases between. The CDR3 loop spans 14 amino acids. The CDR3 sequence is CASSSTAWDTEAFF. The CDR3 coding sequence is TGTGCCAGCTCATCGACCGCTTGGGACACTGAAGCTTTCTTT. Complete variable domain (other parts from reference TRBV18 and TRBJ1-1): NAGVMQNPRHLVRRRGQEARLRCSPMKGHSHVYWYRQLPEEGLKFMVYLQKENIIDESGMPKERFSAEFPKEGPSILRIQQVVRGDSAAYFCASSSTAWDTEAFFGQGTRLTVV.

V and J are TRBV28 and TRBJ1-1; no reliable D call. Trimming shortened V by 5 bases and J by 7 bases, and 20 bases separated the two germline ends. The CDR3 extends over 15 amino acids. In germline, CDR1 is MDHEN, CDR2 SYDVKM. CDR3 residues: CASSDDTGPPVEAFF. As DNA, the CDR3 is TGTGCCAGCAGTGACGATACCGGCCCCCCAGTTGAAGCTTTCTTT. The full variable domain, with the rest looked up from reference TRBV28 and TRBJ1-1, is DVKVTQSSRYLVKRTGEKVFLECVQDMDHENMFWYRQDPGLGLRLIYFSYDVKMKEKGDIPEGYSVSREKKERFSLILESASTNQTSMYLCASSDDTGPPVEAFFGQGTRLTVV.

CDR3 DNA: TGTGCCAGTAGTATTGTGGGACAGCAGAACACTGAAGCTTTCTTT. This translates into CASSIVGQQNTEAFF. The chain carries TRBV19 and TRBJ1-1, with TRBD1 matching 7 bases. Germline CDR1 is LNHDA and CDR2 is SQIVND (reference sequence). V dropped 3 bases and J dropped 1; count of bases not matched to a gene: 5. The CDR3 runs 15 residues.

The chain links TRBV20-1 to TRBJ2-3; D assignment may be TRBD1 or TRBD2 (5 bases each). V was trimmed by 6 bases and J by 2 bases, leaving 18 bases between them. CDR1 and CDR2 from the germline V gene are DFQATT and SNEGSKA (reference sequence). The length of the CDR3 is 15 residues. The DNA of the CDR3 is TGCAGTGCCGGAGCTACTAGGGGAAACACAGATACGCAGTATTTT. Amino acids: CSAGATRGNTDTQYF.

The chain is built from TRBV2 and TRBJ1-1; unclear D gene. Trimming removed 7 bases from V and 0 bases from J, with 9 bases in between. Germline CDR1 and CDR2: SNHLY and FYNNEI. The length of the CDR3 is 13 residues. The CDR3 loop is CASKVEVNTEAFF. The DNA of the CDR3 is TGTGCCAGCAAGGTGGAGGTGAACACTGAAGCTTTCTTT.

The J gene is TRBJ1-6, the V gene TRBV27; the match to TRBD1 covers 8 bases. Germline trimming cut 8 bases from V and 8 bases from J; bases unmatched to any gene: 11. Germline V gene data show CDR1 as MNHEY and CDR2 as SMNVEV (reference sequence). The CDR3 loop spans 15 amino acids. In nucleotides, the CDR3 is TGTGCCAGCGGAACAGGGGGACCGTTGTATTCACCCCTCCACTTT. Translated: CASGTGGPLYSPLHF.

This chain links TRBV7-2 with TRBJ1-6; D ambiguous. The CDR3 is 13 amino acids. Trimming shortened V by 5 bases and J by 13 bases, and 15 bases separated the two germline ends. Germline values: CDR1 SGHTA, CDR2 FQGNSA. CDR3 DNA sequence: TGTGCCAGCAGCGTACTCATGGGGTTGCCCCTCCACTTT. Its protein is CASSVLMGLPLHF. The variable domain in full, completed from reference TRBV7-2 and TRBJ1-6, reads GAGVSQSPSNKVTEKGKDVELRCDPISGHTALYWYRQSLGQGLEFLIYFQGNSAPDKSGLPSDRFSAERTGGSVSTLTIQRTQQEDSAVYLCASSVLMGLPLHFGNGTRLTVT.

V usage is TRBV6-1 and J usage is TRBJ1-2; a weak D match, TRBD1 (5 bases). This CDR3 contains 15 residues. The germline CDR1 and CDR2 sequences are MNHNS and SASEGT. V dropped 6 bases and J dropped 4 bases, with 18 bases sitting between them. The CDR3 is CASSPKGGAGYGYTF. In DNA form, the CDR3 reads TGTGCCAGCAGCCCAAAAGGAGGGGCGGGCTATGGCTACACCTTC.

The chain has TRBV2 and TRBJ1-2; maybe TRBD1 (5 bases). V was pared by 10 bases and J by 5 bases, with 14 bases between. The CDR3 runs 12 residues. CDR1 is SNHLY, CDR2 FYNNEI, per germline. CDR3 in amino acids: CANPGPGYGYTF. CDR3 DNA: TGTGCCAACCCAGGGCCAGGATATGGCTACACCTTC.

J is TRBJ1-5 and V is TRBV5-1; 7 bases agree with TRBD1. The junction had 6 bases not matched to a gene; V was cut back by 3 bases and J by 0 bases. The CDR3 loop spans 16 amino acids. The germline CDR1 and CDR2 sequences are SGHRS and YFSETQ. CDR3 sequence (DNA): TGCGCCAGCAGCTGGGGGACAGACAATAGCAATCAGCCCCAGCATTTT. Residues: CASSWGTDNSNQPQHF.

The rearrangement joins TRBV6-1 to TRBJ2-2, with D uncertain. V was cut by 0 bases and J by 0 bases, with 8 bases left in between. The germline CDR1 and CDR2 sequences are MNHNS and SASEGT. The CDR3 totals 16 residues. CDR3 sequence: CASSEARFANTGELFF. CDR3 DNA sequence: TGTGCCAGCAGTGAAGCCCGGTTCGCGAACACCGGGGAGCTGTTTTTT.

The J gene is TRBJ1-1, the V gene TRBV2; tentatively, D is TRBD1 (5 bases). The ends were cut back, 7 bases at V and 11 bases at J, with 14 bases in the middle. Germline values: CDR1 SNHLY, CDR2 FYNNEI. The CDR3 totals 11 residues. CDR3 protein: CASKGDVEAFF. The CDR3 DNA sequence: TGTGCCAGCAAAGGGGACGTTGAGGCTTTCTTT.

The chain is built from TRBV20-1 and TRBJ2-1; 9 positions match TRBD1. This CDR3 comprises 18 residues. Germline V gene sequence: CDR1 DFQATT, CDR2 SNEGSKA (reference sequence). V lost 5 bases and J lost 3; bases outside the gene matches: 17. The chain's CDR3 is CSAPPPLDRGLFYNEQFF. The CDR3 coding sequence is TGCAGTGCTCCCCCCCCCCTGGACAGGGGTCTATTCTACAATGAGCAGTTCTTC.

The V gene is TRBV15, the J gene TRBJ1-1, with 10 bases aligning to TRBD1. The CDR3 covers 15 residues. V lost 5 bases to trimming and J lost 5 bases; unmatched junction nucleotides: 8. Germline assignment: CDR1 LNHNV and CDR2 YYDKDF (reference sequence). This CDR3 reads CATSRTRTGGTEAFF. The CDR3 DNA reads as TGTGCCACCAGCCGCACAAGGACAGGGGGAACTGAAGCTTTCTTT.

This chain's CDR3 is CASSQDPPAGGLSTDTQYF. In nucleotides, the CDR3 is TGCGCCAGCAGCCAAGATCCGCCGGCAGGGGGTCTAAGCACAGATACGCAGTATTTT. The chain links TRBV4-1 to TRBJ2-3; 7 nucleotides agree with TRBD1. CDR1 and CDR2 from the germline V gene are MGHRA and YSYEKL. With 0 bases clipped from V and 0 bases from J, the junction kept 12 bases outside the gene matches. The CDR3 has 19 residues.

The CDR3, as DNA: TGTGCCATCAGTGCTCATAGCTCATATACGCAGTATTTT. As protein: CAISAHSSYTQYF. The chain uses TRBV10-3 and TRBJ2-3; no clear D. CDR3 length: 13 residues. Trimming left V 4 bases short and J 7 bases short, with 12 bases between. Germline values: CDR1 ENHRY, CDR2 SYGVKD.